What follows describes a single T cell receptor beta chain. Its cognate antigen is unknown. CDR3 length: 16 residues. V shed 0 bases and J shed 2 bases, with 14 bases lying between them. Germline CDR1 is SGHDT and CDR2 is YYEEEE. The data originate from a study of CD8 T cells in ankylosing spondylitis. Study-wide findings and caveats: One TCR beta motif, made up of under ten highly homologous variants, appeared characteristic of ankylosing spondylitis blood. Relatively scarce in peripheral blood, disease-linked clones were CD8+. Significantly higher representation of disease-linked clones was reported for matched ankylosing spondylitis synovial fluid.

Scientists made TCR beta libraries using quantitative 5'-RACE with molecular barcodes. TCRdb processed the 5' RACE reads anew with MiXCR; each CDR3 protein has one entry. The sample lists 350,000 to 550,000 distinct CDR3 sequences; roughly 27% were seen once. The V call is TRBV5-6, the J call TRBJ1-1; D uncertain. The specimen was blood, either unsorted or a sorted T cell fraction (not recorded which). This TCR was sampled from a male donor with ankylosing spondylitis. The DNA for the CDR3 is TGTGCCAGCAGCTTGGGGTCTTTGCATTCAAACACTGAAGCTTTCTTT. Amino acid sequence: CASSLGSLHSNTEAFF.